This TCR beta chain appears in the sequencing data of a study of neoadjuvant anti-PD-1 for oral cavity cancer. Study in general: Most patients had three to four biweekly doses of 3 mg/kg nivolumab before resection.

Clones were sequenced by immunoSEQ multiplex PCR, and TCRdb holds only the in-frame ones, with some missing. The sample includes 7,000 to 9,000 clones, about 60% of them seen just once. These oral cavity squamous cell carcinomas were HPV-negative and locally advanced. The receptor comes from a person aged 40-85 years with oral cavity squamous cell carcinoma. The sample consisted of tumor tissue, taken before nivolumab (anti-PD-1) treatment.

As DNA, the CDR3 is TGTGCCAGCAGTTCCGTTAAGAGCTCCTATAATTCACCCCTCCACTTT. Protein product: CASSSVKSSYNSPLHF. The chain couples TRBV27 to TRBJ1-6; D ambiguous. The germline gives CDR1 MNHEY, CDR2 SMNVEV (reference sequence). Deletions cut 4 bases from V and 0 bases from J, with 10 bases between. The CDR3 extends over 16 amino acids.